This T cell receptor (beta chain) was documented in a study of T cells in Graves' hyperthyroidism and ophthalmopathy. Study background: Upon initial diagnosis and before any treatment, peripheral blood was collected. Study observations and caveats: Blood also carried most thyroid clonotypes expanded above 0.001. Model predictions of ophthalmopathy came a median about 6.3 months before onset.

Fresh peripheral blood, about 9.6 ml, yielded the PBMCs. Researchers took RNA transcripts and amplified the TCR beta CDR3 regions from them. The TCR CDR3 first-round RT-PCR relied on the HTBI primer set. TCRdb reprocessed the multiplex PCR reads via MiXCR and lists one record per CDR3 protein. The sample has over 650,000 distinct CDR3 sequences, approximately 16% seen once. This clonotype was counted ten times or more. Its antigen is currently unknown. The CDR3 totals 14 residues. The germline V and J ends were trimmed by 0 bases and 0 bases, with 5 bases remaining between them. This TCR came from a man younger than 35 with Graves' hyperthyroidism. The rearrangement links TRBV12-3 or TRBV12-4 to TRBJ1-2; no firm D call. Sequencing was carried out using blood. The CDR3, as DNA: TGTGCCAGCAGTTTAGCCAGGTCTAACTATGGCTACACCTTC. Protein product: CASSLARSNYGYTF.